The 23 T cell receptor beta chains below all came from one sample that was sequenced in a study of early T cells in non-severe SARS-CoV-2 infection. From the 5' RACE reads, TCRdb called clonotypes with MiXCR, one entry per CDR3 protein. The sample carries some 32,000 distinct CDR3 sequences, 3% to 4% recorded once. Sequencing was performed on whole blood. The receptor source for this set is an adult who was a healthcare worker with PCR-confirmed SARS-CoV-2 infection or an uninfected control (not recorded which).

This clonotype showed up many times. This chain connects TRBV5-4 to TRBJ2-1; D may be TRBD1 or TRBD2 (5 bases each). The CDR3 consists of 13 residues. Germline lookup yields CDR1 SGHNT and CDR2 YYREEE (reference sequence). V was pared by 1 base and J by 8 bases, with 10 bases between. CDR3 in amino acids: CASSLKGTDEQFF. CDR3 in DNA: TGTGCCAGCAGCTTGAAGGGGACCGATGAGCAGTTCTTC.

This clonotype occurred many times. The chain combines TRBV9 with TRBJ1-1; 8 nucleotides line up with TRBD1. The ends lost 3 bases at V and 4 bases at J; junction bases unmatched: 5. Looked up from germline, CDR1 is SGDLS and CDR2 is YYNGEE. The CDR3 covers 14 residues. CDR3 sequence reads: CASSGTGKGTEAFF. The CDR3 region has the DNA TGTGCCAGCAGCGGGACAGGGAAGGGCACTGAAGCTTTCTTT. Looking up the rest from reference TRBV9 and TRBJ1-1 gives the full variable domain: DSGVTQTPKHLITATGQRVTLRCSPRSGDLSVYWYQQSLDQGLQFLIQYYNGEERAKGNILERFSAQQFPDLHSELNLSSLELGDSALYFCASSGTGKGTEAFFGQGTRLTVV.

At least ten counts were recorded for this clonotype. The chain links TRBV27 to TRBJ2-3; D may correspond to TRBD1 or TRBD2 (5 bases each). CDR3 length equals 18 residues. CDR1 is MNHEY and CDR2 is SMNVEV in the germline V gene (reference sequence). Trimming removed 4 bases from V and 4 bases from J, with 24 bases in between. CDR3 sequence: CASSSRPPFGGKADTQYF. The CDR3 DNA reads TGTGCCAGCAGTTCCAGACCCCCCTTTGGGGGTAAGGCAGATACGCAGTATTTT.

The J gene is TRBJ1-1, the V gene TRBV12-3 or TRBV12-4; 7 bases match TRBD1. J lost 5 bases, V lost 2 bases, and 5 bases had no gene match. The CDR3 loop spans 14 amino acids. CDR3 sequence reads: CASSLSGGRTEAFF. In DNA, the CDR3 is TGTGCCAGCAGTTTATCAGGGGGACGAACTGAAGCTTTCTTT.

This clonotype was detected ten times or more. The chain links TRBV29-1 to TRBJ2-1, with 10 bases aligning to TRBD2. V was pared by 7 bases and J by 9 bases, with 12 bases of the junction left unmatched. The CDR3 has 14 amino acids. Germline V lookup: CDR1 SQVTM, CDR2 ANQGSEA. The CDR3 nucleotides read TGCAGCGGGGTTACTAGCGGGGCGACGGGTGAGCAGTTCTTC. Residues: CSGVTSGATGEQFF.

The chain uses TRBV6-4 and TRBJ2-3; perhaps TRBD2 as D (6 bases). CDR1 and CDR2 from the germline V gene are MRHNA and SNTAGT. V was shortened by 6 bases and J by 3 bases, with 13 bases between the two germline ends. The length of the CDR3 is 14 residues. The chain's CDR3 is CASSETAGTDTQYF. The CDR3 region has the DNA TGTGCCAGCAGCGAAACCGCGGGGACAGATACGCAGTATTTT.

Ten or more counts support this clonotype. The chain employs TRBV7-3 and TRBJ2-1, with 7 bases matching TRBD1. V lost 5 bases to trimming and J lost 3 bases; unmatched junction nucleotides: 19. In germline, CDR1 is SGHTA, CDR2 FQGTGA. The CDR3 is 19 residues long. The CDR3 region has the DNA TGTGCCAGCAGCCCCGATCCGGGTCAGCCAGGGGGTGGCTACAATGAGCAGTTCTTC. Translating gives CASSPDPGQPGGGYNEQFF. The full variable domain, its missing parts supplied by reference TRBV7-3 and TRBJ2-1, is GAGVSQTPSNKVTEKGKYVELRCDPISGHTALYWYRQSLGQGPEFLIYFQGTGAADDSGLPNDRFFAVRPEGSVSTLKIQRTERGDSAVYLCASSPDPGQPGGGYNEQFFGPGTRLTVL.

This clonotype has at least ten counts. The chain joins TRBV20-1 to TRBJ1-5; a weak D match, TRBD1 (5 bases). Trimming took off 3 bases at V and 3 bases at J, with 12 bases between the two ends. The CDR3 covers 14 residues. Germline loops: CDR1 DFQATT, CDR2 SNEGSKA (reference sequence). CDR3 DNA sequence: TGCAGTGCTAGTAACAGGATTATCAATCAGCCCCAGCATTTT. Translated: CSASNRIINQPQHF.

In its sample, this clonotype was seen many times. This rearrangement joins TRBV2 to TRBJ1-1; maybe TRBD1 (5 bases). CDR3 size: 14 residues. The germline V gene has CDR1 SNHLY and CDR2 FYNNEI. Trimming removed 4 bases at V and 3 bases at J, with 12 bases between. This chain's CDR3 is CASSAGGEDTEAFF. CDR3 DNA: TGTGCCAGCAGTGCGGGGGGAGAGGACACTGAAGCTTTCTTT.

This clonotype was counted many times. V gene TRBV3-1 combines with J gene TRBJ2-1; 9 positions agree with TRBD2. CDR1 LGHDT and CDR2 YNNKEL come from the germline V gene (reference sequence). The CDR3 loop spans 18 amino acids. Trimming cost V 0 bases and J 5 bases; bases outside gene matches: 11. This CDR3 is CASSQEGAGGPKHNEQFF. As DNA, the CDR3 is TGTGCCAGCAGCCAAGAAGGAGCGGGAGGACCAAAACACAATGAGCAGTTCTTC.

This clonotype was detected many times. This chain links TRBV5-4 with TRBJ2-1; 11 bases are shared with TRBD2. CDR1 and CDR2 (germline): SGHNT, YYREEE (reference sequence). The CDR3 sequence is 16 residues long. After removal of 2 bases from V and 5 bases from J, the junction contained 6 bases not matched to a gene. This CDR3 reads CASSFPTSGSHNEQFF. Here the CDR3 DNA reads TGTGCCAGCAGCTTCCCTACTAGCGGGAGCCACAATGAGCAGTTCTTC.

This clonotype was found many times. The V and J genes are TRBV12-3 or TRBV12-4 and TRBJ2-7, with D tentatively TRBD1 or TRBD2 (5 bases each). The CDR3 contains 20 residues. The V end was cut by 5 bases, the J end by 1 base, with 30 bases between. The CDR3 loop is CASSPQEVLGFQGPSYEQYF. CDR3 in DNA: TGTGCCAGCAGTCCGCAAGAGGTTTTGGGTTTCCAGGGACCTTCCTACGAGCAGTACTTC.

At least ten counts were recorded for this clonotype. As DNA, the CDR3 is TGCAGCGGTTGGGGGAGCCCCTTAGACAATGAGCAGTTCTTC. This translates into CSGWGSPLDNEQFF. The J gene is TRBJ2-1, the V gene TRBV29-1; either TRBD1 or TRBD2 may fit D (5 bases each). Germline V gives CDR1 SQVTM, CDR2 ANQGSEA. The CDR3 loop spans 14 amino acids. The V gene lost 7 bases and the J gene lost 5 bases, with 18 bases spanning the gap.

A few counts support this clonotype. V and J are TRBV6-6 and TRBJ1-2, with D possibly matching TRBD1 (6 bases). Germline V CDR1 and CDR2: MNHNY, SVGAGI (reference sequence). Trimming shortened V by 2 bases and J by 8 bases, and 21 bases separated the two germline ends. The CDR3 contains 16 residues. CDR3 in amino acids: CASSYTTGGQTAGYTF. The CDR3 DNA reads as TGTGCCAGCAGTTACACCACCGGGGGACAAACTGCGGGCTACACCTTC.

The chain is built from TRBV10-2 and TRBJ2-7, with D possibly TRBD1 on 6 matching bases. The V and J ends lost 2 bases and 6 bases respectively, with 11 bases between them. The germline V gene encodes CDR1 WSHSY and CDR2 SAAADI. The CDR3 contains 13 residues. CDR3 DNA: TGCGCCAGCAGTGAGGCACAGGGTGGCGAGCAGTACTTC. This encodes CASSEAQGGEQYF.

This clonotype was seen repeatedly, ten times or more. J is TRBJ2-1 and V is TRBV28, with unresolved D. The CDR3 totals 15 residues. In germline, CDR1 is MDHEN, CDR2 SYDVKM. V lost 5 bases and J 5 bases, leaving 16 bases between the germline ends. DNA for the CDR3: TGTGCCAGCAGTCGTAACAAGGTTGGGGACAATGAGCAGTTCTTC. This encodes CASSRNKVGDNEQFF. Full variable domain (remainder filled in from reference TRBV28 and TRBJ2-1): DVKVTQSSRYLVKRTGEKVFLECVQDMDHENMFWYRQDPGLGLRLIYFSYDVKMKEKGDIPEGYSVSREKKERFSLILESASTNQTSMYLCASSRNKVGDNEQFFGPGTRLTVL.

This clonotype was seen ten or more times. The rearrangement links TRBV7-6 to TRBJ2-1; a weak D match, TRBD2 (6 bases). Trimming removed 2 bases from V and 3 bases from J, with 11 bases in between. This CDR3 contains 15 residues. Germline-derived CDR1 and CDR2 are SGHVS and FNYEAQ. In nucleotides, the CDR3 is TGTGCCAGCAGCTTACTTGGGGAGGACTACAATGAGCAGTTCTTC. Its translation is CASSLLGEDYNEQFF. Full variable domain (missing parts from reference TRBV7-6 and TRBJ2-1): GAGVSQSPRYKVTKRGQDVALRCDPISGHVSLYWYRQALGQGPEFLTYFNYEAQQDKSGLPNDRFSAERPEGSISTLTIQRTEQRDSAMYRCASSLLGEDYNEQFFGPGTRLTVL.

The chain couples TRBV9 to TRBJ2-3; 8 nucleotides match TRBD2. Germline V gene lookup returns CDR1 SGDLS and CDR2 YYNGEE. The junction had 11 bases not matched to a gene; V was cut back by 4 bases and J by 7 bases. The CDR3 consists of 15 residues. Here the CDR3 reads CASSPLVGGANTQYF. The CDR3 region has the DNA TGTGCCAGCAGCCCCCTAGTCGGGGGGGCAAATACGCAGTATTTT.

In this sample, this clonotype turned up many times. The DNA is left out, because the CDR3 cannot be placed on it with certainty; the CDR3 is given as TCRdb lists it. The chain uses TRBV20-1 and TRBJ2-2. Germline V CDR1 and CDR2: DFQATT, SNEGSKA (reference sequence). The CDR3 spans 16 residues, counting both ends. The CDR3 here is CSGPTLTEGTPGSCFF.

This clonotype was detected ten times or more. V and J are TRBV7-6 and TRBJ1-1; TRBD1 matches 7 bases. V was pared by 4 bases and J by 7 bases, with 6 bases of the junction left unmatched. The CDR3 spans 13 residues. Germline CDR1 reads SGHVS; CDR2 reads FNYEAQ. The CDR3 nucleotides read TGTGCCAGCAGCTCCGGGGGGACAGTTGAAGCTTTCTTT. Its protein is CASSSGGTVEAFF. The full variable domain, with the rest looked up from reference TRBV7-6 and TRBJ1-1, is GAGVSQSPRYKVTKRGQDVALRCDPISGHVSLYWYRQALGQGPEFLTYFNYEAQQDKSGLPNDRFSAERPEGSISTLTIQRTEQRDSAMYRCASSSGGTVEAFFGQGTRLTVV.

The table lists this clonotype with many counts. This chain joins TRBV6-1 and TRBJ2-2; D is possibly TRBD1 (5 bases). Germline CDR1 MNHNS, CDR2 SASEGT. V was cut by 7 bases and J by 4 bases, with 13 bases left in between. The CDR3 extends over 14 amino acids. The CDR3 sequence is CASTEGAFTGELFF. CDR3 DNA: TGTGCCAGCACGGAAGGGGCCTTCACCGGGGAGCTGTTTTTT.

This clonotype was detected many times. The J gene is TRBJ1-2, the V gene TRBV18; D ambiguous. This CDR3 has 11 residues. Per the germline V gene, CDR1 is KGHSH and CDR2 is LQKENI. Trimming shortened V by 3 bases and J by 8 bases, and 7 bases separated the two germline ends. The CDR3 region has the DNA TGTGCCAGCTCACCCAAGGAGGGCTACACCTTC. This encodes CASSPKEGYTF.

This clonotype came up many times. The V and J genes are TRBV19 and TRBJ2-7, with D possibly matching TRBD2 (5 bases). In germline, CDR1 is LNHDA, CDR2 SQIVND (reference sequence). Between the trimmed V and J ends, which lost 10 bases and 5 bases, there was a span of 15 bases. The CDR3 contains 12 residues. CDR3 amino acids: CATTGLSNEQYF. CDR3 in DNA: TGTGCCACCACGGGGTTATCTAACGAGCAGTACTTC. Using reference TRBV19 and TRBJ2-7 for the parts outside the CDR3, the full variable domain is DGGITQSPKYLFRKEGQNVTLSCEQNLNHDAMYWYRQDPGQGLRLIYYSQIVNDFQKGDIAEGYSVSREKKESFPLTVTSAQKNPTAFYLCATTGLSNEQYFGPGTRLTVT.